This TCR beta chain was recovered during a study of blood T cell repertoires in COVID-19. Here immunoSEQ multiplex PCR was the method, and the copy in TCRdb shows in-frame clones only, minus some. The repertoire holds around 62,000 clones, with around 85% as singletons. This clone occurred once. The clonotype was recovered from a man aged 50-60 years with acute or convalescent COVID-19. Material for sequencing was peripheral blood.

CDR3 sequence reads: CASSQVGAGGHQETQYF. The CDR3 nucleotides read TGCGCCAGCAGCCAAGTTGGAGCGGGGGGCCACCAAGAGACCCAGTACTTC. This sequence joins TRBV4-1 and TRBJ2-5; 9 bases map to TRBD2. CDR3 length: 17 amino acids. In germline, CDR1 is MGHRA, CDR2 YSYEKL. The V and J ends lost 1 base and 0 bases, in that order; junction bases with no gene match: 6.